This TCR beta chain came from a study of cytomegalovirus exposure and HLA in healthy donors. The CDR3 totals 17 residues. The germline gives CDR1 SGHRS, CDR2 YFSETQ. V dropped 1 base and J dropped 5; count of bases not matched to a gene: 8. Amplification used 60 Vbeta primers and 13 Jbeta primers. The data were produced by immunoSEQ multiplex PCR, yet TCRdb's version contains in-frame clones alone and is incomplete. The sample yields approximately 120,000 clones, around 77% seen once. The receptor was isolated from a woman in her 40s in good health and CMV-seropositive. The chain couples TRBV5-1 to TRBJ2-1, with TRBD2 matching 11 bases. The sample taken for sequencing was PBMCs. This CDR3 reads CASSLWFGGLADNEQFF. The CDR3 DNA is TGCGCCAGCAGCTTGTGGTTTGGGGGACTAGCGGACAATGAGCAGTTCTTC.